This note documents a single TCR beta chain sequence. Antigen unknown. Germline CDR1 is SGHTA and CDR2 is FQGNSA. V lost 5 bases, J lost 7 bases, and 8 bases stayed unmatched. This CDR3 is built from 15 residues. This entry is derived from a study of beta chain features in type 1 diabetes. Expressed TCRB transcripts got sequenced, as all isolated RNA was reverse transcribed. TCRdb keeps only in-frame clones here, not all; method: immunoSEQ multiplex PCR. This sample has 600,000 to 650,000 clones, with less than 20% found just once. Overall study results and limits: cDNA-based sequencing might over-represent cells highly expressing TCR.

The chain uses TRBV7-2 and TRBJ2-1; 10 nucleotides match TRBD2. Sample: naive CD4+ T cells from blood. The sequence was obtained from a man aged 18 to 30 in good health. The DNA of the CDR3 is TGTGCCAGCAGCCTGAGCGGGAGGGGGCGGAATGAGCAGTTCTTC. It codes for CASSLSGRGRNEQFF.